This T cell receptor beta chain was sequenced during a study of radiotherapy plus CTLA-4 blockade in lung cancer. Method: immunoSEQ multiplex PCR; TCRdb's copy keeps in-frame clones and lacks some. The sample contains more than 60,000 clones, 76% of which appear only once. With V trimmed by 4 bases and J by 1 base, 8 bases remained unmatched. The CDR3 runs 15 residues. CDR1 and CDR2 from the germline V gene are SQVTM and ANQGSEA. The chain couples TRBV29-1 to TRBJ2-3; 7 positions match TRBD1. This sample comprised peripheral blood, obtained from a patient treated with radiotherapy plus ipilimumab. The sequence came from a human donor with non-small cell lung cancer who had a complete response to radiotherapy plus ipilimumab. The CDR3 protein is CSVGQGGLGTDTQYF. The CDR3 nucleotides are TGCAGCGTTGGACAGGGCGGATTGGGCACAGATACGCAGTATTTT.